Each of the 20 T cell receptor beta chains below was sequenced from the same sample in a study of T cell repertoires in cytomegalovirus infection. Using its own MiXCR run on the reads, TCRdb lists one record per CDR3 protein. Of 65,000 to 95,000 distinct CDR3 sequences listed, around 3.4% were seen once; the top ten hold around 4.4%. The specimen was PBMCs. The receptors stem from a human donor in good health (CMV status not recorded). Some clones in this sample may be carry-over from other donors' samples.

As concerns this clonotype: A clone one base away is much larger, so this may be a read error. The chain carries TRBV2 and TRBJ2-3; D is possibly TRBD2 (5 bases). The CDR3 runs 14 residues. The V and J ends lost 2 bases and 11 bases respectively, with 17 bases between them. Germline V gene data show CDR1 as SNHLY and CDR2 as FYNNEI. The CDR3 loop is CASSESSSAGMQYF. CDR3 coding DNA: TGTGCCAGCAGTGAATCAAGTAGCGCGGGTATGCAGTATTTT.

This clonotype has ten or more counts. V is TRBV5-1 and J is TRBJ1-5; the D gene is possibly TRBD1 (5 bases). Germline-derived CDR1 and CDR2 are SGHRS and YFSETQ. Trimming stripped 3 bases from V and 7 bases from J, with 14 bases between. The CDR3 is 14 amino acids. In DNA, the CDR3 is TGCGCCAGCAGCTCCGGGACCGGTGGCCAGCCCCAGCATTTT. It codes for CASSSGTGGQPQHF.

Many counts were recorded for this clonotype. The chain has TRBV12-3 or TRBV12-4 and TRBJ2-1; D is undetermined. The CDR3 loop spans 15 amino acids. Trimming removed 8 bases at V and 6 bases at J, with 20 bases between. CDR3 nucleotide sequence: TGTGCCAGCGGGCTCCGCGGCTCATCCCTCAATGAGCAGTTCTTC. As protein: CASGLRGSSLNEQFF.

This clonotype was seen at least ten times. This CDR3 reads CATSDLSDEQYF. In nucleotides, the CDR3 is TGTGCCACCAGTGATTTGTCGGACGAGCAGTACTTC. The V and J genes are TRBV24-1 and TRBJ2-7; the D is unclear. V was shortened by 0 bases and J by 5 bases, with 4 bases between the two germline ends. Per germline, CDR1 KGHDR and CDR2 SFDVKD. This CDR3 contains 12 residues.

Many counts were recorded for this clonotype. J is TRBJ1-1 and V is TRBV6-2 or TRBV6-3; no firm D call. Between the trimmed V and J ends, which lost 1 base and 4 bases, there was a span of 10 bases. Looked up from germline, CDR1 is MNHEY and CDR2 is SVGEGT. The CDR3 consists of 14 residues. CDR3 DNA sequence: TGTGCCAGCAGTTACTTGGAGGCCGGCACTGAAGCTTTCTTT. Encoded protein: CASSYLEAGTEAFF.

This clonotype was detected many times. In nucleotides, the CDR3 is TGTGCCAGCACCACGCTGGGACACACCATATATTTT. Protein: CASTTLGHTIYF. This chain uses TRBV5-6 with TRBJ1-3; the D gene is possibly TRBD1 (5 bases). The CDR3 extends over 12 amino acids. V dropped 6 bases and J dropped 8 bases, with 12 bases sitting between them. Germline V lookup: CDR1 SGHDT, CDR2 YYEEEE.

This clonotype was recorded at least ten times. J is TRBJ1-5 and V is TRBV7-2; D is uncertain. CDR3 length equals 15 residues. The germline gives CDR1 SGHTA, CDR2 FQGNSA. V was shortened by 5 bases and J by 4 bases, with 15 bases between the two germline ends. The CDR3 coding sequence is TGTGCCAGCAGCACCCAGTGGGCGGATAATCAGCCCCAGCATTTT. Translating it yields CASSTQWADNQPQHF. The full variable domain, with the rest looked up from reference TRBV7-2 and TRBJ1-5, is GAGVSQSPSNKVTEKGKDVELRCDPISGHTALYWYRQSLGQGLEFLIYFQGNSAPDKSGLPSDRFSAERTGGSVSTLTIQRTQQEDSAVYLCASSTQWADNQPQHFGDGTRLSIL.

This clonotype was picked up many times. The rearrangement joins TRBV6-1 to TRBJ2-7; 10 nucleotides align to TRBD2. The V and J ends lost 5 bases and 7 bases, in that order; junction bases with no gene match: 11. CDR1 MNHNS and CDR2 SASEGT come from the germline V gene. The CDR3 spans 15 residues. The DNA for the CDR3 is TGTGCCAGCAGTCCTTTAGCGGGGGGCCGGGGTGAGCAGTACTTC. It translates to CASSPLAGGRGEQYF.

The sample holds many counts of this clonotype. The J gene is TRBJ1-4, the V gene TRBV7-6, with TRBD1 matching 10 bases. V dropped 1 base and J dropped 7; count of bases not matched to a gene: 12. The CDR3 loop spans 18 amino acids. Germline V lookup: CDR1 SGHVS, CDR2 FNYEAQ. CDR3 residues: CASSLDVPGQGRREKLFF. The CDR3 DNA sequence: TGTGCCAGCAGCTTAGACGTCCCGGGACAGGGGAGACGTGAAAAACTGTTTTTT.

This clonotype was seen repeatedly, ten times or more. The rearrangement uses TRBV6-1 and TRBJ1-2, with 12 nucleotides matching TRBD1. Germline CDR1 MNHNS, CDR2 SASEGT. V lost 5 bases and J lost 0; bases outside the gene matches: 13. This CDR3 comprises 19 residues. The CDR3 protein is CASSSPRGQGAQANYGYTF. CDR3 bases: TGTGCCAGCAGTTCCCCTCGGGGACAGGGGGCGCAGGCTAACTATGGCTACACCTTC.

This clonotype was counted ten times or more. The CDR3 region has the DNA TGTGCCAGCAGTTATCTGGATGGCTACACCTTC. Translated: CASSYLDGYTF. The chain uses TRBV6-6 and TRBJ1-2; no reliable D call. The CDR3 loop spans 11 amino acids. The V and J ends lost 3 bases and 6 bases respectively, with 5 bases between them. CDR1 is MNHNY, CDR2 SVGAGI, per germline (reference sequence).

Ten or more counts support this clonotype. This chain links TRBV7-6 with TRBJ1-2; 8 bases map to TRBD1. CDR1 is SGHVS, CDR2 FNYEAQ, per germline. The trim removed 4 bases at V and 9 bases at J, leaving 4 bases unmatched. This CDR3 contains 12 residues. The CDR3 region is CASSSDRARYTF. The CDR3 nucleotides are TGTGCCAGCAGCTCGGACAGGGCCCGCTACACCTTC.

This clonotype was seen many times. The chain links TRBV28 to TRBJ1-1; 7 nucleotides agree with TRBD1. The CDR3 has 17 residues. CDR1 and CDR2 from the germline V gene are MDHEN and SYDVKM. V shed 2 bases, J shed 0 bases, and the junction held 9 bases outside the gene matches. The CDR3 reads CASSLVGQGDMNTEAFF. In DNA, the CDR3 is TGTGCCAGCAGTTTAGTTGGCCAGGGGGACATGAACACTGAAGCTTTCTTT. Variable domain in full (rest from reference TRBV28 and TRBJ1-1): DVKVTQSSRYLVKRTGEKVFLECVQDMDHENMFWYRQDPGLGLRLIYFSYDVKMKEKGDIPEGYSVSREKKERFSLILESASTNQTSMYLCASSLVGQGDMNTEAFFGQGTRLTVV.

This clonotype occurred many times. This chain uses TRBV30 with TRBJ1-4, with 11 bases that match TRBD1. The V gene's germline CDR1 is GTSNPN and CDR2 SVGIG (reference sequence). Trimming cost V 4 bases and J 9 bases; bases outside gene matches: 4. There are 13 residues in the CDR3. The CDR3 DNA is TGTGCCTGGAAGGGGGACAGGGGGAAAAAACTGTTTTTT. This gives the protein CAWKGDRGKKLFF.

The table lists this clonotype with many counts. This chain uses TRBV7-2 with TRBJ1-4; maybe TRBD1 (5 bases). Per germline, CDR1 SGHTA and CDR2 FQGNSA. V was pared by 1 base and J by 12 bases, with 12 bases between. The CDR3 sequence is 13 residues long. The CDR3 spells CASSLDRLGELFF. CDR3 nucleotide sequence: TGTGCCAGCAGCTTAGACAGGTTGGGGGAACTGTTTTTT.

This clonotype was counted at least ten times. V usage is TRBV7-8 and J usage is TRBJ2-7; D is undetermined. V dropped 5 bases and J dropped 4 bases, with 12 bases sitting between them. The length of the CDR3 is 13 residues. Germline-derived CDR1 and CDR2 are SGHVS and FQNEAQ. CDR3 coding DNA: TGTGCCAGCAGCCCAAATGACCCTTACGAGCAGTACTTC. This gives the protein CASSPNDPYEQYF. The full variable domain, in which reference TRBV7-8 and TRBJ2-7 provide the parts outside the CDR3, is GAGVSQSPRYKVAKRGQDVALRCDPISGHVSLFWYQQALGQGPEFLTYFQNEAQLDKSGLPSDRFFAERPEGSVSTLKIQRTQQEDSAVYLCASSPNDPYEQYFGPGTRLTVT.

Remarks on this clonotype: A much bigger clone sits one base away, suggesting this may be a read error. V usage is TRBV12-3 or TRBV12-4 and J usage is TRBJ1-2, with D hard to call. The CDR3 is 11 residues long. For the CDR3, the DNA is TGTGTCAGCAGCTCACAAGGACGGCCCACCTTC. It codes for CVSSSQGRPTF.

This clonotype was counted ten times or more. This chain joins TRBV27 and TRBJ1-2; D perhaps matches TRBD1 (5 bases). This CDR3 region has 13 residues. V lost 10 bases and J lost 2, with 14 bases in between. Germline assignment: CDR1 MNHEY and CDR2 SMNVEV (reference sequence). CDR3 nucleotide sequence: TGTGCCACCCAGGGCAGTTCCAACTATGGCTACACCTTC. Residues: CATQGSSNYGYTF.

This clonotype was counted ten times or more. J is TRBJ2-3 and V is TRBV6-2 or TRBV6-3; D is perhaps TRBD2 (6 bases). Germline loops: CDR1 MNHEY, CDR2 SVGEGT. The CDR3 sequence is 16 residues long. The ends were cut back, 4 bases at V and 3 bases at J, with 17 bases in the middle. Here the CDR3 DNA reads TGTGCCAGCAGTTCTCTCCGGCTAGCGAGAACAGATACGCAGTATTTT. It is translated as CASSSLRLARTDTQYF.

In this sample, this clonotype turned up many times. V is TRBV2 and J is TRBJ2-7, with TRBD1 identical over 8 bases. With V trimmed by 7 bases and J by 5 bases, 10 bases remained unmatched. The V gene's germline CDR1 is SNHLY and CDR2 FYNNEI. There are 14 residues in the CDR3. The CDR3 DNA follows: TGTGCCAGCAAATTCATGCAGGGGGCTGACGAGCAGTACTTC. It specifies CASKFMQGADEQYF.